This T cell receptor (beta chain) was identified in a study of cytomegalovirus exposure and HLA in healthy donors. The study, taken as a whole, reports: The authors later found HLA-associated TCR beta chains more clonally expanded than equally common others. Rare TCR sequences predominated, though certain public TCRs were found in many donors.

Per the germline V gene, CDR1 is MNHNS and CDR2 is SASEGT. The CDR3 is made up of 14 amino acids. Trimming removed 6 bases from V and 8 bases from J; junction bases left unmatched: 9. Primers: 60 Vbeta forward and 13 Jbeta reverse. Some clones are missing from TCRdb's copy, which holds only in-frame ones; the method was immunoSEQ multiplex PCR. The sample holds 150,000 to 200,000 clones, roughly 87% seen once. Points on this clone: No antigen is known for it.

The sequenced sample consisted of PBMCs. V gene TRBV6-1 combines with J gene TRBJ1-4; 7 bases are a match to TRBD1. This clonotype was obtained from a man aged 40-49 years in good health and CMV-seronegative. CDR3 region: CASSRDSIQEKLFF. The CDR3 nucleotides are TGTGCCAGCAGCCGGGACAGTATCCAAGAAAAACTGTTTTTT.